This T cell receptor beta chain stems from a study of regulatory T cells in long-lasting Graves disease. Study-level results: Owing to a sample size that was small, accuracy may have been reduced. Patients with persistent disease shared 2,741 public clonotypes, outpacing the roughly 870 shared by new patients.

Noted time point: persistent/refractory GD, antithyroid drugs over 5 years with positive TRAb. Extracted PBMC RNA gave rise to the TCR library. Combining iRepertoire HTBI primers with Arm-PCR of CDR3 regions, the authors built TCR beta libraries. Each CDR3 protein is one row after TCRdb ran MiXCR on the multiplex PCR reads. The sample carries 500,000 to 800,000 distinct CDR3 sequences, about 30% recorded once. With regard to this clonotype: The antigen is not known.

The sample here was peripheral blood mononuclear cells (PBMCs), taken when the disease was refractory, from a patient treated with antithyroid drugs. The clonotype was recovered from a female donor with Graves disease.

CDR3 sequence (DNA): TGTGCCAGCAGCGCTCCCTTGTGGACTAGCGGGAGAAAAGGGTACAATGAGCAGTTCTTC. Translation gives CASSAPLWTSGRKGYNEQFF. The V gene is TRBV11-2, the J gene TRBJ2-1, with 13 bases that match TRBD2. The germline CDR1 and CDR2 sequences are SGHAT and FQNNGV. V trimming: 5 bases; J trimming: 4 bases; junction bases outside the gene matches: 17. There are 20 residues in the CDR3.